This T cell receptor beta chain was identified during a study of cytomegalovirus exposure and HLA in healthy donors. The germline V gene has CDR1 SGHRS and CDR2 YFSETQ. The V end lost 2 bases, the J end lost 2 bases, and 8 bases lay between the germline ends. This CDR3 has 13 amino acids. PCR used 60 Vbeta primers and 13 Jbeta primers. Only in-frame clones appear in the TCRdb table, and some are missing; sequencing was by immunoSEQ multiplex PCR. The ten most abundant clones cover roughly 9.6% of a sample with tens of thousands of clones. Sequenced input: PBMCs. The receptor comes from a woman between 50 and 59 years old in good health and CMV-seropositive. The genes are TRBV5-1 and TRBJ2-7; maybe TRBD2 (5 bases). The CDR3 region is CASSFAEAYEQYF. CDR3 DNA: TGCGCCAGCAGCTTTGCGGAGGCCTACGAGCAGTACTTC.